These 6 T cell receptor beta chains originate from one sample sequenced in a study of T cells after yellow fever vaccination. TCRdb redid the calling of the 5' RACE reads with MiXCR, one entry per CDR3 protein. The table has approximately 330,000 distinct CDR3 sequences, about an eighth seen once; the top ten hold 3.2%. This specimen was CD4+ T cells sorted from PBMCs, taken 15 days after the yellow fever booster vaccination. These TCRs come from a young man who received the YFV17D yellow fever vaccine.

V gene TRBV6-2 or TRBV6-3 combines with J gene TRBJ1-1, with D possibly being TRBD1 (6 bases). Trimming cost V 2 bases and J 4 bases, with 14 bases left between them. The CDR3 has 15 amino acids. Per germline, CDR1 MNHEY and CDR2 SVGEGT. CDR3 amino acids: CASSYGEQGFTEAFF. DNA of the CDR3: TGTGCCAGCAGTTACGGAGAACAGGGTTTCACTGAAGCTTTCTTT.

This clonotype turned up a few times. V gene TRBV29-1 combines with J gene TRBJ2-4; maybe TRBD1 (6 bases). The CDR3 has 13 amino acids. The V and J ends lost 7 bases and 5 bases respectively, with 15 bases between them. Germline V gene data show CDR1 as SQVTM and CDR2 as ANQGSEA. The CDR3 loop reads CSGTRGGENIQYF. The DNA of the CDR3 is TGCAGCGGAACCAGGGGCGGCGAAAACATTCAGTACTTC.

This chain connects TRBV5-1 to TRBJ2-6; 8 bases are shared with TRBD1. Germline V gives CDR1 SGHRS, CDR2 YFSETQ. The CDR3 length is 16 residues. V trimming: 4 bases; J trimming: 2 bases; junction bases outside the gene matches: 5. CDR3 sequence (DNA): TGCGCCAGCAGCACGACAGGGGATGCTGGGGCCAACGTCCTGACTTTC. It specifies CASSTTGDAGANVLTF.

This chain links TRBV4-3 with TRBJ1-3; no clear D gene. Germline values: CDR1 LGHNA, CDR2 YSLEER. V lost 0 bases, J lost 6 bases, and 12 bases lay in between. The CDR3 covers 15 residues. The CDR3 nucleotides read TGCGCCAGCAGCCAAGATTCCAAGATAGCAAACACCATATATTTT. Encoded protein: CASSQDSKIANTIYF.

The V gene is TRBV12-3 or TRBV12-4, the J gene TRBJ1-1; 8 positions agree with TRBD1. V lost 8 bases, J lost 8 bases, and 13 bases stayed unmatched. The CDR3 sequence is 14 residues long. As DNA, the CDR3 is TGTGCCAGCTCATGGACAGGGCGAATCGTGGAAGCTTTCTTT. As protein: CASSWTGRIVEAFF.

This sequence joins TRBV13 and TRBJ1-4, with a possible D match to TRBD1 (5 bases). Trimming stripped 4 bases from V and 6 bases from J, with 15 bases between. Germline assignment: CDR1 PRHDT and CDR2 FYEKMQ (reference sequence). CDR3 size: 15 residues. The CDR3 loop is CASSSWGTSDEKLFF. Here the CDR3 DNA reads TGTGCCAGCAGCTCCTGGGGGACGTCAGATGAAAAACTGTTTTTT.